The 5 T cell receptor beta chains in this list originate from one sample, sequenced in a study of vaccination and CD4 T cells after COVID-19. Treatment reported: approximately nine-day PBMC culture with coronavirus spike peptide pools or control peptides (ViraFEST assay). Their antigens remain unidentified. Sequenced with the Oncomine TCR Beta short-read assay was DNA taken from cultured CD4+ T cells. TCRdb recomputed calls from the PCR reads with MiXCR, one row per CDR3 protein. This sample yields about 20,000 distinct CDR3 sequences, of which 50% to 65% are seen a single time; around 6.6% belongs to the top ten. Sequences were derived from CD4+ T cells from blood, cultured in vitro, sampled before SARS-CoV-2 vaccination. Receptors originate from a human donor who had recovered from COVID-19.

This clonotype was counted between two and nine times. The chain carries TRBV20-1 and TRBJ2-2; 7 nucleotides match TRBD2. Germline lookup yields CDR1 DFQATT and CDR2 SNEGSKA (reference sequence). This CDR3 is 14 amino acids long. Losses at the gene ends were 6 bases for V and 7 bases for J; bases not matched to a gene: 11. DNA for the CDR3: TGCAGTGCCGAACCCGGCGGGAGTCACGGGGAGCTGTTTTTT. Its protein product is CSAEPGGSHGELFF.

The chain's CDR3 is CATSPRGLDTQYF. The CDR3 bases are TGTGCCACCAGCCCTAGGGGTCTGGATACGCAGTATTTT. The chain uses TRBV24-1 and TRBJ2-3, with D maybe TRBD1 (5 bases). V gave up 7 bases and J gave up 6 bases, with 13 bases separating them. Per the germline V gene, CDR1 is KGHDR and CDR2 is SFDVKD. There are 13 residues in the CDR3.

The chain uses TRBV12-3 or TRBV12-4 and TRBJ2-5, with TRBD1 as a possible D gene (6 bases). Trimming cost V 6 bases and J 5 bases, with 10 bases left between them. The CDR3 runs to 12 residues. The chain's CDR3 is CASRTTGETQYF. Written as DNA, the CDR3 is TGTGCCAGCAGAACAACAGGGGAGACCCAGTACTTC.

This rearrangement joins TRBV28 to TRBJ1-1, with D perhaps TRBD1 (6 bases). V dropped 10 bases and J dropped 0 bases, with 27 bases sitting between them. The germline gives CDR1 MDHEN, CDR2 SYDVKM. The CDR3 covers 18 residues. CDR3: CATSRLSLQGSMNTEAFF. CDR3 DNA sequence: TGTGCCACCTCAAGGCTTTCCCTCCAGGGGAGCATGAACACTGAAGCTTTCTTT.

V and J are TRBV7-9 and TRBJ2-7, with 11 bases lining up with TRBD2. The CDR3 totals 16 residues. With 2 bases clipped from V and 6 bases from J, the junction kept 9 bases outside the gene matches. CDR1 is SEHNR and CDR2 is FQNEAQ in the germline V gene (reference sequence). The CDR3 sequence: CASSLKSTSGRSEQYF. For the CDR3, the DNA is TGTGCCAGCAGCTTAAAGAGTACTAGCGGGAGATCCGAGCAGTACTTC.